A selection of T cell receptor beta chains follows, all from one sample in a study of blood T cell repertoires in COVID-19. Produced via immunoSEQ multiplex PCR; TCRdb's table is partial and in-frame only. This sample yields tens of thousands of clones, of which 65% to 85% are seen a single time; roughly 15% belongs to the top ten. Sequenced input: peripheral blood. These receptor sequences come from a woman in her fifties or sixties with acute or convalescent COVID-19. Both conserved end residues are part of each CDR3. Fields, in order: J gene, V gene, D gene, clone size, CDR3 DNA, CDR3 protein. A D gene is named only where the DNA matches it firmly. Clone sizes are given selectively: once, few, many, or a class where the clone is expanded.

j_gene: TRBJ1-1
v_gene: TRBV7-6
d_gene: TRBD1
abundance: -
CDR3nt: TGTGCCAGCAGCTCCGGACAGGGGGCTATGAACACTGAAGCTTTCTTT
CDR3aa: CASSSGQGAMNTEAFF

j_gene: TRBJ2-7
v_gene: TRBV28
d_gene: TRBD2
abundance: once
CDR3nt: TGTGCCAGCAGTTTCCATCTAGCGGGATTATCCTACGAGCAGTACTTC
CDR3aa: CASSFHLAGLSYEQYF

j_gene: TRBJ2-5
v_gene: TRBV12-3/TRBV12-4
d_gene: -
abundance: few
CDR3nt: TGTGCCAGCAGAGCCTTGGCGGGGGAGACCCAGTACTTC
CDR3aa: CASRALAGETQYF

j_gene: TRBJ2-4
v_gene: TRBV28
d_gene: -
abundance: large
CDR3nt: TGTGCCACCGCCAAGAGGGGGGGCGCGGGAAACATTCAGTACTTC
CDR3aa: CATAKRGGAGNIQYF

j_gene: TRBJ2-2
v_gene: TRBV10-2
d_gene: -
abundance: -
CDR3nt: TGCGCCAGCCATCCGGGGAGGCACGAAACCGGGGAGCTGTTTTTT
CDR3aa: CASHPGRHETGELFF

j_gene: TRBJ2-3
v_gene: TRBV11-2
d_gene: -
abundance: few
CDR3nt: TGTGCCAGCAGCTTCCAGGGGGATACGCAGTATTTT
CDR3aa: CASSFQGDTQYF

j_gene: TRBJ2-1
v_gene: TRBV11-2
d_gene: -
abundance: -
CDR3nt: TGTGCCAGCAGCTTCAGTGCAGGGTCCGACAATGAGCAGTTCTTC
CDR3aa: CASSFSAGSDNEQFF

j_gene: TRBJ2-1
v_gene: TRBV12-5
d_gene: -
abundance: -
CDR3nt: TGTGCTAGTGGTCAAGGAGGGGGGGGGCTCAGAGAGCAGTTCTTC
CDR3aa: CASGQGGGGLREQFF

j_gene: TRBJ1-6
v_gene: TRBV7-9
d_gene: TRBD1
abundance: -
CDR3nt: TGTGCCAGCAGTCCTATGGGGCAGGGGGCTGGGAATTCACCCCTCCACTTT
CDR3aa: CASSPMGQGAGNSPLHF

j_gene: TRBJ1-1
v_gene: TRBV6-1
d_gene: TRBD1
abundance: -
CDR3nt: TGTGCCAGCAGTGGGCCTCGGATTAACAGGGGGTGGACTGAAGCTTTCTTT
CDR3aa: CASSGPRINRGWTEAFF

j_gene: TRBJ1-1
v_gene: TRBV5-1
d_gene: TRBD1
abundance: -
CDR3nt: TGCGCCAGCAGCTTGGTGGGCAGGGGGCAAACTGAAGCTTTCTTT
CDR3aa: CASSLVGRGQTEAFF

j_gene: TRBJ2-7
v_gene: TRBV7-6
d_gene: TRBD1
abundance: -
CDR3nt: TGTGCCAGCAGCTCCGACAGGGGGCGGGAGCAGTACTTC
CDR3aa: CASSSDRGREQYF

j_gene: TRBJ1-2
v_gene: TRBV30
d_gene: TRBD1
abundance: -
CDR3nt: TGTGCCTGGAGCCGCTGGGACAGGGGCTATGGCTACACCTTC
CDR3aa: CAWSRWDRGYGYTF

j_gene: TRBJ1-1
v_gene: TRBV6-2/TRBV6-3
d_gene: TRBD1
abundance: few
CDR3nt: TGTGCCAGCAGCTACTGGGACAGCGGTGAAGCTTTCTTT
CDR3aa: CASSYWDSGEAFF

j_gene: TRBJ1-3
v_gene: TRBV7-2
d_gene: -
abundance: -
CDR3nt: TGTGCCAGCAGCTTAAGCGCCCATGGTACTTTTGGAAACACCATATATTTT
CDR3aa: CASSLSAHGTFGNTIYF

j_gene: TRBJ1-2
v_gene: TRBV19
d_gene: -
abundance: -
CDR3nt: TGTGCCAGTAGTATGCGGGGATATGGCTACACCTTC
CDR3aa: CASSMRGYGYTF

j_gene: TRBJ1-4
v_gene: TRBV2
d_gene: -
abundance: -
CDR3nt: TGTGCCAGCATTAACCCTGAACAGTGGAATGAAAAACTGTTTTTT
CDR3aa: CASINPEQWNEKLFF

j_gene: TRBJ2-1
v_gene: TRBV5-4
d_gene: -
abundance: -
CDR3nt: TGTGCCAGCAGCTTGGTGGGCTGGGAGGGGGACAATGAGCAGTTCTTC
CDR3aa: CASSLVGWEGDNEQFF

j_gene: TRBJ1-3
v_gene: TRBV30
d_gene: -
abundance: once
CDR3nt: TGTGCCTGGAGTGCCGGACAGCTAAACACCATATATTTT
CDR3aa: CAWSAGQLNTIYF

j_gene: TRBJ2-1
v_gene: TRBV5-8
d_gene: -
abundance: -
CDR3nt: TGTGCCAGCAGCTTGGACAGCCTTACCTCCTACAATGAGCAGTTCTTC
CDR3aa: CASSLDSLTSYNEQFF

j_gene: TRBJ2-2
v_gene: TRBV29-1
d_gene: TRBD1
abundance: -
CDR3nt: TGCAGCGTTGTCCTACGGGATCCCTCAACGACAGGGCTACCTCCGGGCACCGGGGAGCTGTTTTTT
CDR3aa: CSVVLRDPSTTGLPPGTGELFF

j_gene: TRBJ2-5
v_gene: TRBV11-2
d_gene: TRBD1
abundance: -
CDR3nt: TGTGCCAGCAGCCCTAGAATACAGGGGCAAGAGACCCAGTACTTC
CDR3aa: CASSPRIQGQETQYF

j_gene: TRBJ2-3
v_gene: TRBV18
d_gene: TRBD1
abundance: -
CDR3nt: TGTGCCAGCTCCGAACTCGGGACAGGCCTCCCAGATACGCAGTATTTT
CDR3aa: CASSELGTGLPDTQYF

j_gene: TRBJ1-1
v_gene: TRBV25-1
d_gene: -
abundance: -
CDR3nt: TGTGCCAGCAGTGGGGGCGGTCGGGCAAACACTGAAGCTTTCTTT
CDR3aa: CASSGGGRANTEAFF

j_gene: TRBJ2-1
v_gene: TRBV9
d_gene: -
abundance: -
CDR3nt: TGTGCCAGCAGCCCCGGGTTTCGGGGGAGTGAGCAGTTCTTC
CDR3aa: CASSPGFRGSEQFF

j_gene: TRBJ2-1
v_gene: TRBV27
d_gene: TRBD2
abundance: -
CDR3nt: TGTGCCAGCAGTAAGGTCCCATATGGGGGGGGGAGGAATGAGCAGTTCTTC
CDR3aa: CASSKVPYGGGRNEQFF

j_gene: TRBJ2-7
v_gene: TRBV18
d_gene: TRBD1
abundance: once
CDR3nt: TGTGCCAGCTCACCCGGGGGACAGGGGACCTACGAGCAGTACTTC
CDR3aa: CASSPGGQGTYEQYF

j_gene: TRBJ1-2
v_gene: TRBV7-9
d_gene: -
abundance: -
CDR3nt: TGTGCCAGCAGCCGCCTCGGGGGGAGCTATGGCTACACCTTC
CDR3aa: CASSRLGGSYGYTF

j_gene: TRBJ1-5
v_gene: TRBV18
d_gene: -
abundance: once
CDR3nt: TGTGCCAGCTCACCGTCGGCGGGGAATCAGCCCCAGCATTTT
CDR3aa: CASSPSAGNQPQHF

j_gene: TRBJ2-1
v_gene: TRBV11-1
d_gene: -
abundance: -
CDR3nt: TGTGCCAGCAGCTTCCCCGCAGGCTACAATGAGCAGTTCTTC
CDR3aa: CASSFPAGYNEQFF

j_gene: TRBJ1-1
v_gene: TRBV4-1
d_gene: -
abundance: once
CDR3nt: TGCGCCAGCAGCCAAGTGGGGGGAACTGAAGCTTTCTTT
CDR3aa: CASSQVGGTEAFF

j_gene: TRBJ2-1
v_gene: TRBV6-4
d_gene: TRBD2
abundance: -
CDR3nt: TGTGCCAGCAGTGCCCGACTCCTAGCGGGGACCTACAATGAGCAGTTCTTC
CDR3aa: CASSARLLAGTYNEQFF

j_gene: TRBJ2-1
v_gene: TRBV20-1
d_gene: TRBD2
abundance: -
CDR3nt: TGCAGTGCCAGTGGCGGGGGGGCTATTTCCAATGAGCAGTTCTTC
CDR3aa: CSASGGGAISNEQFF

j_gene: TRBJ1-2
v_gene: TRBV29-1
d_gene: -
abundance: -
CDR3nt: TGCAGCGTCCAAAGCAACTATGGCTACACCTTC
CDR3aa: CSVQSNYGYTF

j_gene: TRBJ1-1
v_gene: TRBV19
d_gene: -
abundance: -
CDR3nt: TGTGCCAGTAGTATTGGCATGAACACTGAAGCTTTCTTT
CDR3aa: CASSIGMNTEAFF

j_gene: TRBJ1-2
v_gene: TRBV7-9
d_gene: -
abundance: -
CDR3nt: TGTGCCAGCAGCCGGGGGACGGTTTATGGCTACACCTTC
CDR3aa: CASSRGTVYGYTF

j_gene: TRBJ1-5
v_gene: TRBV28
d_gene: TRBD1
abundance: -
CDR3nt: TGTGCCAGCAGTACCCACAGGGGGAGCAATCAGCCCCAGCATTTT
CDR3aa: CASSTHRGSNQPQHF

j_gene: TRBJ2-1
v_gene: TRBV19
d_gene: -
abundance: -
CDR3nt: TGTGCCAGCCGAGAGGTGGGGGGGGCAAATGAGCAGTTCTTC
CDR3aa: CASREVGGANEQFF

j_gene: TRBJ2-7
v_gene: TRBV2
d_gene: -
abundance: -
CDR3nt: TGTGCCAGCAGCCTAGGGGGATCTAGCTCCTACGAGCAGTACTTC
CDR3aa: CASSLGGSSSYEQYF

j_gene: TRBJ2-2
v_gene: TRBV5-1
d_gene: TRBD2
abundance: -
CDR3nt: TGCGCCAGCAGCGGAGGGACCAGCGGGGGTCCGAACACCGGGGAGCTGTTTTTT
CDR3aa: CASSGGTSGGPNTGELFF

j_gene: TRBJ1-1
v_gene: TRBV7-9
d_gene: -
abundance: -
CDR3nt: TGTGCCAGCAGCTTAGGGACACAAGGAAAGGCTTTCTTT
CDR3aa: CASSLGTQGKAFF

j_gene: TRBJ2-1
v_gene: TRBV6-2/TRBV6-3
d_gene: -
abundance: -
CDR3nt: TGTGCCAGCAGTTTCGGTCGTCTGAATGAGCAGTTCTTC
CDR3aa: CASSFGRLNEQFF

j_gene: TRBJ1-2
v_gene: TRBV11-2
d_gene: TRBD1
abundance: medium-sized
CDR3nt: TGTGCCAGCAGCCCTAACCGGGACAGGGCCCGTGGCTACACCTTC
CDR3aa: CASSPNRDRARGYTF

j_gene: TRBJ2-3
v_gene: TRBV2
d_gene: TRBD2
abundance: -
CDR3nt: TGTGCCAGCAGTGGTAACAGCGGGGATCCAGGGGATACGCAGTATTTT
CDR3aa: CASSGNSGDPGDTQYF

j_gene: TRBJ2-3
v_gene: TRBV7-6
d_gene: TRBD2
abundance: -
CDR3nt: TGTGCCAGCAGCCCCCCTAGCGGGAGCACAGATACGCAGTATTTT
CDR3aa: CASSPPSGSTDTQYF

j_gene: TRBJ1-6
v_gene: TRBV7-9
d_gene: -
abundance: -
CDR3nt: TGTGCCAGCAGCCTGGACACCTCTAATTCACCCCTCCACTTT
CDR3aa: CASSLDTSNSPLHF

j_gene: TRBJ1-2
v_gene: TRBV19
d_gene: -
abundance: -
CDR3nt: TGTGCCAGTAGTATCGGAGGAAACCCTAACTATGGCTACACCTTC
CDR3aa: CASSIGGNPNYGYTF

j_gene: TRBJ1-3
v_gene: TRBV19
d_gene: -
abundance: -
CDR3nt: TGTGCCAGTACCAAACACCTCTCTGGAAACACCATATATTTT
CDR3aa: CASTKHLSGNTIYF

j_gene: TRBJ2-1
v_gene: TRBV11-3
d_gene: -
abundance: -
CDR3nt: TGTGCCAGCAGCTGGGGCTATGAGAATGAGCAGTTCTTC
CDR3aa: CASSWGYENEQFF

j_gene: TRBJ1-4
v_gene: TRBV5-1
d_gene: -
abundance: -
CDR3nt: TGCGCCAGCAGCTTAGGGGCAAATGAAAAACTGTTTTTT
CDR3aa: CASSLGANEKLFF

j_gene: TRBJ1-4
v_gene: TRBV6-5
d_gene: -
abundance: few
CDR3nt: TGTGCCAGCAGTTCGATATACAACGGGGAAAAACTGTTTTTT
CDR3aa: CASSSIYNGEKLFF

j_gene: TRBJ1-2
v_gene: TRBV18
d_gene: TRBD1
abundance: -
CDR3nt: TGTGCCAGCTCACCGGCGGGGACAGGGTCTGCTAACTATGGCTACACCTTC
CDR3aa: CASSPAGTGSANYGYTF

j_gene: TRBJ1-1
v_gene: TRBV6-5
d_gene: -
abundance: -
CDR3nt: TGTGCCAGCAGCCCATCGGGGGGAGCTTTCTTT
CDR3aa: CASSPSGGAFF

j_gene: TRBJ2-7
v_gene: TRBV2
d_gene: -
abundance: -
CDR3nt: TGTGCCAGCAGTGAAGTGCAGGGCGACTCCTACGAGCAGTACTTC
CDR3aa: CASSEVQGDSYEQYF

j_gene: TRBJ2-3
v_gene: TRBV10-2
d_gene: -
abundance: -
CDR3nt: TGCGCCAGCGAGGATCCCCACACAGATACGCAGTATTTT
CDR3aa: CASEDPHTDTQYF

j_gene: TRBJ2-5
v_gene: TRBV9
d_gene: TRBD2
abundance: -
CDR3nt: TGTGCCAGCGGGCGAGCGGGGGGGCGAGAGACCCAGTACTTC
CDR3aa: CASGRAGGRETQYF

j_gene: TRBJ1-5
v_gene: TRBV28
d_gene: -
abundance: -
CDR3nt: TGTGCCAGCAGTTTAACACAACGCTTCCAGCATTTT
CDR3aa: CASSLTQRFQHF

j_gene: TRBJ2-3
v_gene: TRBV9
d_gene: TRBD1
abundance: -
CDR3nt: TGTGCCAGCAGCCCGGGACAGACCCAGACAGATACGCAGTATTTT
CDR3aa: CASSPGQTQTDTQYF

j_gene: TRBJ2-3
v_gene: TRBV18
d_gene: TRBD2
abundance: -
CDR3nt: TGTGCCAGCTCACCACGGCTTCTAGCGGGCGGGGATACGCAGTATTTT
CDR3aa: CASSPRLLAGGDTQYF